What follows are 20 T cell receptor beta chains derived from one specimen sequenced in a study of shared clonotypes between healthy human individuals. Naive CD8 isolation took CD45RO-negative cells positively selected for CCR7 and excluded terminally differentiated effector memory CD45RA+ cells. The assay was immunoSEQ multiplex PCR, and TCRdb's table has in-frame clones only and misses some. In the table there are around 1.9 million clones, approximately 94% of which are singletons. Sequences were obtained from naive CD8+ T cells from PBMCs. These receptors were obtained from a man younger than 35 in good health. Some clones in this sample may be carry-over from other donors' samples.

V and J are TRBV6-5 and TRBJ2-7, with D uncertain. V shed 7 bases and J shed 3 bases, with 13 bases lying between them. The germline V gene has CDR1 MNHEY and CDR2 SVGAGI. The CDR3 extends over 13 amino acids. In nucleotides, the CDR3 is TGTGCCAGCACCCCTCCCTCTGACTACGAGCAGTACTTC. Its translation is CASTPPSDYEQYF.

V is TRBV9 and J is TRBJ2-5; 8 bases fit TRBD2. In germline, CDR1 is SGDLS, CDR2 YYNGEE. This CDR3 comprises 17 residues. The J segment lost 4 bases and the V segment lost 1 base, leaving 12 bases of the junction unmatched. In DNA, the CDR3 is TGTGCCAGCAGCGTAACCCCCGGGAGGGAGAACGTAGAGACCCAGTACTTC. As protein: CASSVTPGRENVETQYF. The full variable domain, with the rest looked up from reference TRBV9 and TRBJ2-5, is DSGVTQTPKHLITATGQRVTLRCSPRSGDLSVYWYQQSLDQGLQFLIQYYNGEERAKGNILERFSAQQFPDLHSELNLSSLELGDSALYFCASSVTPGRENVETQYFGPGTRLLVL.

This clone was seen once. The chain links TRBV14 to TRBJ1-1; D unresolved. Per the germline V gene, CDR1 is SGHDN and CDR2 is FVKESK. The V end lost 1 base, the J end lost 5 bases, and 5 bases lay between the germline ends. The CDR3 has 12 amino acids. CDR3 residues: CASSQVRTEAFF. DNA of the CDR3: TGTGCCAGCAGCCAAGTCAGAACTGAAGCTTTCTTT.

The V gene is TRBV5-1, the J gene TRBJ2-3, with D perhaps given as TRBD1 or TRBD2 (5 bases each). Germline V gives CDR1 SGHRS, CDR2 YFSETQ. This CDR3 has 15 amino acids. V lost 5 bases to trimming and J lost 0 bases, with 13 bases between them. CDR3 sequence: CASRARDGSTDTQYF. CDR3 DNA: TGCGCCAGCAGGGCTAGGGACGGTAGCACAGATACGCAGTATTTT.

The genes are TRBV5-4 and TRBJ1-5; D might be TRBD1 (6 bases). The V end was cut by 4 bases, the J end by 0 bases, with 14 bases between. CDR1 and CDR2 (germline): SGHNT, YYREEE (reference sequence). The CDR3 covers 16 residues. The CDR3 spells CASSNRTEYSNQPQHF. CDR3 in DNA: TGTGCCAGCAGCAACCGGACAGAGTATAGCAATCAGCCCCAGCATTTT.

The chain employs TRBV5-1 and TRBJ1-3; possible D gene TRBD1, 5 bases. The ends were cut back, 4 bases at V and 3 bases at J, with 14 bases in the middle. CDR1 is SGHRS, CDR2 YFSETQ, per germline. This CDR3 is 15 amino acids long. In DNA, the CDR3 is TGCGCCAGCAGCAAAGAATTAGACAGTGGAAACACCATATATTTT. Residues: CASSKELDSGNTIYF.

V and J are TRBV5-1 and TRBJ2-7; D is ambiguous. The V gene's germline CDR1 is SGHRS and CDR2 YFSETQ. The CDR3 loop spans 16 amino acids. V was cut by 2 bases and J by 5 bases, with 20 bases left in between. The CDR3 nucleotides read TGCGCCAGCAGCTTCAATCGGGCTGACAATATCCACGAGCAGTACTTC. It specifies CASSFNRADNIHEQYF.

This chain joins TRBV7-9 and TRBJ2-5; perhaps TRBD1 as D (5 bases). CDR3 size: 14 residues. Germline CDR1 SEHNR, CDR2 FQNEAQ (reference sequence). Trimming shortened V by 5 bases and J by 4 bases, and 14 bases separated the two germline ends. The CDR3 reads CASSRDMGPETQYF. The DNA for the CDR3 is TGTGCCAGCAGCCGAGATATGGGGCCAGAGACCCAGTACTTC.

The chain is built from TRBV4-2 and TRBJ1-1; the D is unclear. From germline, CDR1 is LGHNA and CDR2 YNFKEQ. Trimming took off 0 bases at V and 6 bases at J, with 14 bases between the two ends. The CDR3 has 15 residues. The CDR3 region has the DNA TGTGCCAGCAGCCAAGATCCCTCCGGCAGGTCTGAAGCTTTCTTT. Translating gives CASSQDPSGRSEAFF.

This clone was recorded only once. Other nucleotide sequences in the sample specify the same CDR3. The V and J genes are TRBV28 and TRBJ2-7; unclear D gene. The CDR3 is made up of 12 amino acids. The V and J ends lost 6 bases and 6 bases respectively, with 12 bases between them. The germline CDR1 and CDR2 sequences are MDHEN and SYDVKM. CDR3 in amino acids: CASSSDRREQYF. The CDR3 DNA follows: TGTGCCAGCAGCTCGGATCGCCGCGAGCAGTACTTC. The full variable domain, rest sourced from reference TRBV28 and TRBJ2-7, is DVKVTQSSRYLVKRTGEKVFLECVQDMDHENMFWYRQDPGLGLRLIYFSYDVKMKEKGDIPEGYSVSREKKERFSLILESASTNQTSMYLCASSSDRREQYFGPGTRLTVT.

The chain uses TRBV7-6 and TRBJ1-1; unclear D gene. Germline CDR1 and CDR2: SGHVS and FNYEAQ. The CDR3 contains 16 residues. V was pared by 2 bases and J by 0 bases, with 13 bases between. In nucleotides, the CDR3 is TGTGCCAGCAGCTTACGTGCTCGGGCTTTGAACACTGAAGCTTTCTTT. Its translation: CASSLRARALNTEAFF.

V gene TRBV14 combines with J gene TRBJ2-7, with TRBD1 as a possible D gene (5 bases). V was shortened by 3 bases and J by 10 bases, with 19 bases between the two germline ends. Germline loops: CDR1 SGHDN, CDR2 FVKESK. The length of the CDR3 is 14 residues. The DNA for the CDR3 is TGTGCCAGCAGCCATGATCTGACGGGTTGGGGCCAGTACTTC. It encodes CASSHDLTGWGQYF. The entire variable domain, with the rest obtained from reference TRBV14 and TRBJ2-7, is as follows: EAGVTQFPSHSVIEKGQTVTLRCDPISGHDNLYWYRRVMGKEIKFLLHFVKESKQDESGMPNNRFLAERTGGTYSTLKVQPAELEDSGVYFCASSHDLTGWGQYFGPGTRLTVT.

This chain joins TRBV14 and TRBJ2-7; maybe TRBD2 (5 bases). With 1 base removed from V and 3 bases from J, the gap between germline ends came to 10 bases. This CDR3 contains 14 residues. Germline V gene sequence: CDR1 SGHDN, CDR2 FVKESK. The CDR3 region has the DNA TGTGCCAGCAGCCAAGGTAGGGCGGGCTACGAGCAGTACTTC. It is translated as CASSQGRAGYEQYF.

The CDR3: CASSHFTGRERAGELFF. The CDR3 DNA reads TGCGCCAGCAGCCACTTCACCGGGAGGGAGAGGGCCGGGGAGCTGTTTTTT. V gene TRBV4-3 combines with J gene TRBJ2-2; TRBD2 matches at 8 bases. Germline lookup yields CDR1 LGHNA and CDR2 YSLEER. The CDR3 has 17 residues. The V and J ends lost 3 bases and 6 bases, in that order; junction bases with no gene match: 12.

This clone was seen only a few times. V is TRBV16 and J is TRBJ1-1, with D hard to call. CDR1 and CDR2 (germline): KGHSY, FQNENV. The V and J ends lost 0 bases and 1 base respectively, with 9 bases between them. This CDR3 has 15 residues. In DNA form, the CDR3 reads TGTGCCAGCAGCCAATCCCTCGGAGGGAACACTGAAGCTTTCTTT. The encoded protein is CASSQSLGGNTEAFF.

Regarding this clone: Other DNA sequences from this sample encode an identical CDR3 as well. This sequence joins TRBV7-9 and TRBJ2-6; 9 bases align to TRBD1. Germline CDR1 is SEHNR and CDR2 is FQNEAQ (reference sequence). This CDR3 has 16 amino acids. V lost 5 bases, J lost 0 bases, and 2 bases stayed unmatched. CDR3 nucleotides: TGTGCCAGCAGCGCGACAGGGGGCTCTGGGGCCAACGTCCTGACTTTC. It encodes CASSATGGSGANVLTF.

CDR3: CASSKGLALYNEQFF. CDR3 DNA: TGTGCCAGCAGCAAAGGACTAGCGCTATACAATGAGCAGTTCTTC. The chain couples TRBV21-1 to TRBJ2-1; the table calls TRBD2, which could not be checked here. TRBV21-1 is a documented pseudogene. This CDR3 spans 15 amino acids.

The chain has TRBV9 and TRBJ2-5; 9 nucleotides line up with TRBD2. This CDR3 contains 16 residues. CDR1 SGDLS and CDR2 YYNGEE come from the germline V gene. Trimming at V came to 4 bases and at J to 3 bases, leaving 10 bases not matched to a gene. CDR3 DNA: TGTGCCAGCAGCCCCCGAGATAGCGGGGGAAAAGAGACCCAGTACTTC. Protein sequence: CASSPRDSGGKETQYF.

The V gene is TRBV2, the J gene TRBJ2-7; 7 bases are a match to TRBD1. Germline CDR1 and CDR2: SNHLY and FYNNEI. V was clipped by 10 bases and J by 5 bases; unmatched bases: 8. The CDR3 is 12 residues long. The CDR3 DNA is TGTGCCACCCAGACAGGGTTCAACGAGCAGTACTTC. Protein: CATQTGFNEQYF.

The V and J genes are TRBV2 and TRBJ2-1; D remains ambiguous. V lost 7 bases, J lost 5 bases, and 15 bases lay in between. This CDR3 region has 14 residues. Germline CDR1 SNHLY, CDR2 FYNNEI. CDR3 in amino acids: CASNPGPTDNEQFF. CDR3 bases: TGTGCCAGCAATCCGGGTCCTACTGACAATGAGCAGTTCTTC.